The next 23 T cell receptor beta chains were all read from a single sample in a study of T cell responses to AZD1222 COVID-19 vaccine. Libraries were prepared by immunoSEQ multiplex PCR; TCRdb keeps only in-frame clonotypes and omits some of them. The data show about 48,000 clones, about 86% seen once. Specimen: peripheral blood, collected 28 days after the second AZD1222 dose. Receptor source: an adult who received the AZD1222 COVID-19 vaccine.

The rearrangement joins TRBV11-3 to TRBJ2-7, with 11 bases identical to TRBD1. With V trimmed by 1 base and J by 5 bases, 7 bases remained unmatched. There are 16 residues in the CDR3. Germline V gene lookup returns CDR1 SGHNT and CDR2 YENEEA. The CDR3 loop reads CASSLGGTGGSDEQYF. The DNA of the CDR3 is TGTGCCAGCAGCTTAGGGGGGACAGGGGGTAGCGACGAGCAGTACTTC. The full variable domain, its missing parts supplied by reference TRBV11-3 and TRBJ2-7, is EAGVVQSPRYKIIEKKQPVAFWCNPISGHNTLYWYLQNLGQGPELLIRYENEEAVDDSQLPKDRFSAERLKGVDSTLKIQPAELGDSAVYLCASSLGGTGGSDEQYFGPGTRLTVT.

This clone was picked up one time. V and J are TRBV19 and TRBJ2-2, with TRBD1 matching over 7 bases. The CDR3 contains 13 residues. Looked up from germline, CDR1 is LNHDA and CDR2 is SQIVND (reference sequence). Trimming removed 10 bases from V and 6 bases from J; junction bases left unmatched: 8. This CDR3 reads CATTPQGSGELFF. The DNA for the CDR3 is TGTGCCACCACCCCACAGGGGTCCGGGGAGCTGTTTTTT.

With respect to this clone: The sample carries other DNA sequences with the same CDR3. The V and J genes are TRBV12-3 or TRBV12-4 and TRBJ1-1; TRBD1 aligns across 8 bases. With 5 bases clipped from V and 5 bases from J, the junction kept 4 bases outside the gene matches. The CDR3 totals 13 residues. The CDR3 DNA reads as TGTGCCAGCAGTCGTACAGGGGGAACTGAAGCTTTCTTT. Protein sequence: CASSRTGGTEAFF.

This clone was detected only a few times. The chain couples TRBV15 to TRBJ2-1; 9 bases are shared with TRBD2. CDR1 is LNHNV, CDR2 YYDKDF, per germline (reference sequence). The CDR3 runs to 14 residues. V trimming: 8 bases; J trimming: 5 bases; junction bases outside the gene matches: 7. The CDR3 sequence is CATRGASGNNEQFF. In DNA form, the CDR3 reads TGTGCCACCCGTGGAGCTAGCGGGAACAATGAGCAGTTCTTC. Filled out from reference TRBV15 and TRBJ2-1, the complete variable domain reads DAMVIQNPRYQVTQFGKPVTLSCSQTLNHNVMYWYQQKSSQAPKLLFHYYDKDFNNEADTPDNFQSRRPNTSFCFLDIRSPGLGDTAMYLCATRGASGNNEQFFGPGTRLTVL.

A few counts support this clone. The V gene is TRBV4-2, the J gene TRBJ2-7, with 9 positions matching TRBD1. With 2 bases clipped from V and 5 bases from J, the junction kept 10 bases outside the gene matches. This CDR3 has 16 amino acids. The germline gives CDR1 LGHNA, CDR2 YNFKEQ. CDR3 nucleotide sequence: TGTGCCAGCAGCCAACAACCGGGACAGGGTAGCCACGAGCAGTACTTC. It is translated as CASSQQPGQGSHEQYF.

The rearrangement uses TRBV2 and TRBJ1-4; perhaps TRBD1 as D (6 bases). V dropped 6 bases and J dropped 8 bases, with 10 bases sitting between them. This CDR3 spans 12 amino acids. The germline V gene has CDR1 SNHLY and CDR2 FYNNEI. CDR3 region: CASSQGYEKLFF. The DNA of the CDR3 is TGTGCCAGCAGCCAGGGGTACGAAAAACTGTTTTTT.

This clone was detected only once. In nucleotides, the CDR3 is TGTGCCAGCATAGGACGGACGGCCTACAGCTCTGGGGCCAACGTCCTGACTTTC. Translation gives CASIGRTAYSSGANVLTF. The chain carries TRBV21-1 and TRBJ2-6. TRBV21-1 is annotated as a pseudogene. The CDR3 spans 18 residues.

The chain joins TRBV5-1 to TRBJ2-5, with 8 positions matching TRBD1. The V gene's germline CDR1 is SGHRS and CDR2 YFSETQ. The CDR3 extends over 15 amino acids. Trimming removed 4 bases from V and 4 bases from J; junction bases left unmatched: 9. The CDR3 region is CASSRTGSQGETQYF. Written as DNA, the CDR3 is TGCGCCAGCAGCCGGACAGGGTCCCAGGGAGAGACCCAGTACTTC.

V and J are TRBV5-1 and TRBJ2-3, with 9 bases aligning to TRBD1. Germline CDR1 reads SGHRS; CDR2 reads YFSETQ. Unmatched junction bases numbered 11, after V lost 6 bases and J lost 3 bases. The CDR3 sequence is 16 residues long. The CDR3 protein is CASNGQGQVGTDTQYF. CDR3 DNA sequence: TGCGCCAGCAACGGACAGGGGCAGGTTGGGACAGATACGCAGTATTTT.

The gene calls are TRBV6-2 or TRBV6-3 and TRBJ2-1; a weak D match, TRBD2 (5 bases). This CDR3 contains 14 residues. Per the germline V gene, CDR1 is MNHEY and CDR2 is SVGEGT. The V end lost 2 bases, the J end lost 2 bases, and 7 bases lay between the germline ends. The CDR3 loop reads CASSYAAAYNEQFF. The CDR3 DNA follows: TGTGCCAGCAGTTACGCAGCGGCCTACAATGAGCAGTTCTTC.

With regard to this clone: The CDR3 end shows no conserved phenylalanine or tryptophan, and so a read error is likely. The DNA is left out, because the CDR3 cannot be placed on it with certainty; the CDR3 is given as TCRdb lists it. The rearrangement links TRBV23-1 to TRBJ1-1; TRBD1, as called in the table, went unchecked against the DNA. TRBV23-1 falls under the ORF class, with uncertain function. The CDR3 comprises 11 residues, both ends counted. The CDR3 region is CASRPLGWGPA.

The chain uses TRBV6-1 and TRBJ2-3; D remains ambiguous. Germline CDR1 is MNHNS and CDR2 is SASEGT. This CDR3 contains 15 residues. Deletions cut 1 base from V and 0 bases from J, with 8 bases between. CDR3: CASSEDYSSTDTQYF. The CDR3 coding sequence is TGTGCCAGCAGTGAAGATTACTCGAGCACAGATACGCAGTATTTT.

V is TRBV23-1 and J is TRBJ1-3, with TRBD1 matching over 8 bases. TRBV23-1 is placed among ORFs of uncertain function. After removal of 0 bases from V and 4 bases from J, the junction contained 5 bases not matched to a gene. The CDR3 extends over 16 amino acids. CDR3 bases: TGCGCCAGCAGTCAATCGAGGACAGGGAGCGGAAACACCATATATTTT. Protein: CASSQSRTGSGNTIYF.

The V and J genes are TRBV28 and TRBJ2-2; D remains ambiguous. The germline V and J ends were trimmed by 8 bases and 0 bases, with 4 bases remaining between them. The CDR3 is 12 amino acids. Per the germline V gene, CDR1 is MDHEN and CDR2 is SYDVKM. This CDR3 reads CASQTNTGELFF. The CDR3 coding sequence is TGTGCCAGCCAAACGAACACCGGGGAGCTGTTTTTT.

The chain combines TRBV21-1 with TRBJ2-1. TRBV21-1 is noted as a pseudogene. This CDR3 spans 19 amino acids. CDR3 loop: CASSSPLQDLITVDDEQFF. CDR3 in DNA: TGTGCCAGCAGCAGCCCCCTCCAAGACCTGATCACCGTGGATGATGAGCAGTTCTTC.

V is TRBV28 and J is TRBJ1-5; D is possibly TRBD1 (5 bases). In germline, CDR1 is MDHEN, CDR2 SYDVKM. This CDR3 spans 15 amino acids. Trimming cost V 2 bases and J 5 bases, with 13 bases left between them. This chain's CDR3 is CASSLGGRVDQPQHF. The CDR3 DNA is TGTGCCAGCAGTTTAGGTGGCAGGGTCGATCAGCCCCAGCATTTT.

V is TRBV28 and J is TRBJ2-4; TRBD1 aligns across 7 bases. CDR3 length: 16 amino acids. CDR1 and CDR2 (germline): MDHEN, SYDVKM. J gave up 0 bases and V 5 bases, and 7 bases lay outside the gene matches. In DNA, the CDR3 is TGTGCCAGCAGTCCCACAGGGGATTTAGCCAAAAACATTCAGTACTTC. It codes for CASSPTGDLAKNIQYF. The full variable domain, with the rest looked up from reference TRBV28 and TRBJ2-4, is DVKVTQSSRYLVKRTGEKVFLECVQDMDHENMFWYRQDPGLGLRLIYFSYDVKMKEKGDIPEGYSVSREKKERFSLILESASTNQTSMYLCASSPTGDLAKNIQYFGAGTRLSVL.

The CDR3 sequence: CASSSRAYEQYF. CDR3 in DNA: TGTGCCAGCAGCTCAAGGGCCTACGAGCAGTACTTC. This chain joins TRBV7-2 and TRBJ2-7; D is unresolved. This CDR3 spans 12 amino acids. V was clipped by 4 bases and J by 2 bases, with 6 bases between them. Germline CDR1 SGHTA, CDR2 FQGNSA.

The V and J genes are TRBV6-5 and TRBJ2-2; 7 bases line up with TRBD2. Germline V gives CDR1 MNHEY, CDR2 SVGAGI. V trimming: 0 bases; J trimming: 3 bases; junction bases outside the gene matches: 1. CDR3 length: 15 amino acids. The CDR3 spells CASSYSAGDTGELFF. CDR3 DNA sequence: TGTGCCAGCAGTTACTCGGCGGGGGACACCGGGGAGCTGTTTTTT.

The gene calls are TRBV15 and TRBJ2-7; 14 bases line up with TRBD2. V dropped 1 base and J dropped 3; count of bases not matched to a gene: 2. Germline CDR1 is LNHNV and CDR2 is YYDKDF (reference sequence). The CDR3 is made up of 16 amino acids. In DNA form, the CDR3 reads TGTGCCACCAGCAGAGGCGGGACTAGCGGGAGCTACGAGCAGTACTTC. This encodes CATSRGGTSGSYEQYF.

Here the CDR3 DNA reads TGTGCCAGCAGCCCGCGACAGGGGGCCGACAATGAGCAGTTCTTC. Translated, it gives CASSPRQGADNEQFF. The chain combines TRBV11-3 with TRBJ2-1; 10 bases agree with TRBD1. Germline V gene lookup returns CDR1 SGHNT and CDR2 YENEEA. The trim removed 5 bases at V and 5 bases at J, leaving 6 bases unmatched. The CDR3 is 15 residues long.

This chain connects TRBV5-1 to TRBJ1-1; TRBD1 matches at 12 bases. The CDR3 is 15 amino acids. CDR1 and CDR2 (germline): SGHRS, YFSETQ. V shed 4 bases and J 5 bases; nucleotides not matched to a gene: 6. The CDR3 loop reads CASSRGQGAGTEAFF. The CDR3 nucleotides are TGCGCCAGCAGCAGGGGACAGGGGGCAGGGACTGAAGCTTTCTTT.

Only one count was recorded for this clone. The genes are TRBV11-2 and TRBJ2-5, with D hard to call. Germline CDR1 and CDR2: SGHAT and FQNNGV. The CDR3 length is 17 residues. V lost 4 bases and J lost 4, with 22 bases in between. The DNA of the CDR3 is TGTGCCAGCAGCTCATCGGCTGGGCGCCCGATGGGAGAGACCCAGTACTTC. Translated, it gives CASSSSAGRPMGETQYF.